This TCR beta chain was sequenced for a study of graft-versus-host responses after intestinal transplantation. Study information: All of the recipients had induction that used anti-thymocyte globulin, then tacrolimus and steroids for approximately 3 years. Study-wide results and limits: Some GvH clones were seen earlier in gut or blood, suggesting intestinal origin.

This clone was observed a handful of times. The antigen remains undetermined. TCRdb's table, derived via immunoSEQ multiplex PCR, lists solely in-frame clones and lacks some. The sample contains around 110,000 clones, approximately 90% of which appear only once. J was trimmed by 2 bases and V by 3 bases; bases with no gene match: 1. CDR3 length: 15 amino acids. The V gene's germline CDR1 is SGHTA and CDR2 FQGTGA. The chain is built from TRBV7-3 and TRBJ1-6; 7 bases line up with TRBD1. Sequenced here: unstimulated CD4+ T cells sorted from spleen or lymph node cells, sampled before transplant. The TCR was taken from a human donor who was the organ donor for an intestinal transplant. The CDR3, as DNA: TGTGCCAGCAGCTTTGGGACAGCCTATAATTCACCCCTCCACTTT. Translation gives CASSFGTAYNSPLHF.